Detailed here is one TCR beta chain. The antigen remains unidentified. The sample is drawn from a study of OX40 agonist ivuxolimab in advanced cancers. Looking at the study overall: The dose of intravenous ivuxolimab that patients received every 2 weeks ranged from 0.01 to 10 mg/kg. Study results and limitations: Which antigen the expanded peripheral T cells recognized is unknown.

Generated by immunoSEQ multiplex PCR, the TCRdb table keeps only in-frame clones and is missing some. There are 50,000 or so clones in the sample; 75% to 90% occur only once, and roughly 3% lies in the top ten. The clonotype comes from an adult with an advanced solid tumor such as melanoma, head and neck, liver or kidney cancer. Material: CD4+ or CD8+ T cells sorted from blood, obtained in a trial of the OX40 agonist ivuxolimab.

CDR3 loop: CASATGQGGEKLFF. CDR3 nucleotides: TGTGCCAGCGCCACGGGACAGGGTGGTGAAAAACTGTTTTTT. The genes are TRBV2 and TRBJ1-4; 9 nucleotides align to TRBD1. V lost 8 bases, J lost 7 bases, and 8 bases stayed unmatched. The CDR3 runs to 14 residues. Looked up from germline, CDR1 is SNHLY and CDR2 is FYNNEI. The full variable domain, rest sourced from reference TRBV2 and TRBJ1-4, is EPEVTQTPSHQVTQMGQEVILRCVPISNHLYFYWYRQILGQKVEFLVSFYNNEISEKSEIFDDQFSVERPDGSNFTLKIRSTKLEDSAMYFCASATGQGGEKLFFGSGTQLSVL.